The 18 T cell receptor beta chains in this list originate from one sample, sequenced in a study of blood T cell repertoires in COVID-19. The data were produced by immunoSEQ multiplex PCR, yet TCRdb's version contains in-frame clones alone and is incomplete. The sample includes 380,000 or so clones, approximately 91% of them seen just once. Sequencing was performed on PBMCs or T cells enriched from blood (not recorded which). All receptors come from a woman aged 40 to 50 with acute COVID-19.

The V and J genes are TRBV7-9 and TRBJ1-5; D is undetermined. The V end was cut by 1 base, the J end by 8 bases, with 6 bases between. CDR3 size: 12 residues. Germline V gene data show CDR1 as SEHNR and CDR2 as FQNEAQ (reference sequence). CDR3 coding DNA: TGTGCCAGCAGCTTAGGGGCAGAGCCCCAGCATTTT. It translates to CASSLGAEPQHF. The full variable domain, in which reference TRBV7-9 and TRBJ1-5 provide the parts outside the CDR3, is DTGVSQNPRHKITKRGQNVTFRCDPISEHNRLYWYRQTLGQGPEFLTYFQNEAQLEKSRLLSDRFSAERPKGSFSTLEIQRTEQGDSAMYLCASSLGAEPQHFGDGTRLSIL.

The V gene is TRBV2, the J gene TRBJ1-1; D call uncertain. Germline-derived CDR1 and CDR2 are SNHLY and FYNNEI. V was clipped by 8 bases and J by 4 bases, with 5 bases between them. The CDR3 covers 10 residues. DNA of the CDR3: TGTGCCAGCGGCGGCACTGAAGCTTTCTTT. Translation gives CASGGTEAFF. Variable domain in full (rest from reference TRBV2 and TRBJ1-1): EPEVTQTPSHQVTQMGQEVILRCVPISNHLYFYWYRQILGQKVEFLVSFYNNEISEKSEIFDDQFSVERPDGSNFTLKIRSTKLEDSAMYFCASGGTEAFFGQGTRLTVV.

This chain connects TRBV5-1 to TRBJ1-1, with TRBD1 as a possible D gene (5 bases). Germline V CDR1 and CDR2: SGHRS, YFSETQ. The V and J ends lost 0 bases and 1 base respectively, with 7 bases between them. The CDR3 is 14 residues long. The CDR3 loop is CASSLVTGNTEAFF. Written as DNA, the CDR3 is TGCGCCAGCAGCTTGGTAACAGGGAACACTGAAGCTTTCTTT.

This sequence joins TRBV30 and TRBJ1-2; D may be TRBD1 (6 bases). The CDR3 length is 13 residues. V lost 0 bases to trimming and J lost 3 bases, with 8 bases between them. The germline V gene has CDR1 GTSNPN and CDR2 SVGIG (reference sequence). This chain's CDR3 is CAWSVGQYYGYTF. For the CDR3, the DNA is TGTGCCTGGAGTGTCGGACAGTACTATGGCTACACCTTC. Supplemented by reference TRBV30 and TRBJ1-2, the full variable domain reads SQTIHQWPATLVQPVGSPLSLECTVEGTSNPNLYWYRQAAGRGLQLLFYSVGIGQISSEVPQNLSASRPQDRQFILSSKKLLLSDSGFYLCAWSVGQYYGYTFGSGTRLTVV.

CDR3 in DNA: TGCAGTGCCATTCGGGGGGGGAGCTACACCTTC. Its protein is CSAIRGGSYTF. V gene TRBV20-1 combines with J gene TRBJ1-2; D is perhaps TRBD1 (5 bases). V lost 6 bases and J 9 bases, leaving 14 bases between the germline ends. Looked up from germline, CDR1 is DFQATT and CDR2 is SNEGSKA (reference sequence). The CDR3 covers 11 residues.

This chain connects TRBV5-1 to TRBJ1-2; 10 nucleotides align to TRBD1. V lost 5 bases and J lost 6; bases outside the gene matches: 7. This CDR3 comprises 14 residues. CDR1 SGHRS and CDR2 YFSETQ come from the germline V gene. This CDR3 reads CASRSTTGGDGYTF. In nucleotides, the CDR3 is TGCGCCAGCAGATCAACGACAGGGGGCGATGGCTACACCTTC.

The chain combines TRBV11-3 with TRBJ1-5; D is uncertain. There are 10 residues in the CDR3. Germline V CDR1 and CDR2: SGHNT, YENEEA. V lost 6 bases to trimming and J lost 9 bases, with 6 bases between them. The CDR3 region has the DNA TGTGCCAGCAGGCGGGGGCCCCAGCATTTT. Encoded protein: CASRRGPQHF.

The V call is TRBV9, the J call TRBJ1-1, with D possibly TRBD1 on 5 matching bases. In germline, CDR1 is SGDLS, CDR2 YYNGEE. V lost 3 bases and J lost 1, with 13 bases in between. CDR3 length equals 15 residues. The CDR3, as DNA: TGTGCCAGCAGCGAAACGGACAACCCGAACACTGAAGCTTTCTTT. This codes for CASSETDNPNTEAFF.

V usage is TRBV7-9 and J usage is TRBJ2-3; 8 positions agree with TRBD2. The CDR3 has 15 amino acids. Germline CDR1 and CDR2: SEHNR and FQNEAQ (reference sequence). V lost 4 bases, J lost 0 bases, and 3 bases stayed unmatched. CDR3 in DNA: TGTGCCAGCAGCTCGGGGGGGACTAGCACAGATACGCAGTATTTT. This sequence encodes CASSSGGTSTDTQYF.

The V gene is TRBV19, the J gene TRBJ2-7; 9 bases map to TRBD2. This CDR3 comprises 14 residues. The junction had 5 bases not matched to a gene; V was cut back by 6 bases and J by 2 bases. From germline, CDR1 is LNHDA and CDR2 SQIVND (reference sequence). Written as DNA, the CDR3 is TGTGCCAGTAGCCTAGCGGGACAGCCCTACGAGCAGTACTTC. Amino acid sequence: CASSLAGQPYEQYF.

The chain carries TRBV6-5 and TRBJ2-3; TRBD1 is a possible D gene (6 bases). The V gene lost 6 bases and the J gene lost 4 bases, with 17 bases spanning the gap. The CDR3 contains 15 residues. Germline V gives CDR1 MNHEY, CDR2 SVGAGI. The CDR3 DNA reads TGTGCCAGCAGCCCGGGACAAACACCGGCAGATACGCAGTATTTT. It is translated as CASSPGQTPADTQYF.

The rearrangement links TRBV24-1 to TRBJ2-2; tentatively, D is TRBD2 (5 bases). CDR1 is KGHDR and CDR2 is SFDVKD in the germline V gene. This CDR3 spans 18 amino acids. Trimming left V 5 bases short and J 0 bases short, with 18 bases between. DNA of the CDR3: TGTGCCACCAGTGTTCGGACTCCCCCGGACCCGAACACCGGGGAGCTGTTTTTT. Translation gives CATSVRTPPDPNTGELFF.

The chain is built from TRBV18 and TRBJ1-2; the D gene is possibly TRBD1 (6 bases). The germline V gene encodes CDR1 KGHSH and CDR2 LQKENI. The CDR3 spans 14 residues. The V end was cut by 3 bases, the J end by 6 bases, with 14 bases between. CDR3 region: CASSPAQGTHGYTF. CDR3 nucleotide sequence: TGTGCCAGCTCACCGGCGCAGGGGACCCATGGCTACACCTTC. Full variable domain (outside the CDR3, taken from reference TRBV18 and TRBJ1-2): NAGVMQNPRHLVRRRGQEARLRCSPMKGHSHVYWYRQLPEEGLKFMVYLQKENIIDESGMPKERFSAEFPKEGPSILRIQQVVRGDSAAYFCASSPAQGTHGYTFGSGTRLTVV.

Written as DNA, the CDR3 is TGTGCCAGCAGCCCCGTAGTTGACTACCACACCGGGGAGCTGTTTTTT. Amino acid sequence: CASSPVVDYHTGELFF. The chain employs TRBV14 and TRBJ2-2; D is perhaps TRBD2 (5 bases). Trimming left V 4 bases short and J 3 bases short, with 15 bases between. This CDR3 has 16 residues. Germline CDR1 reads SGHDN; CDR2 reads FVKESK.

V is TRBV19 and J is TRBJ1-4; 7 bases align to TRBD1. V shed 4 bases, J shed 0 bases, and the junction held 8 bases outside the gene matches. The CDR3 loop spans 17 amino acids. The germline gives CDR1 LNHDA, CDR2 SQIVND (reference sequence). This chain's CDR3 is CASSNRQGSATNEKLFF. The CDR3 DNA follows: TGTGCCAGTAGTAATCGACAGGGCTCTGCAACTAATGAAAAACTGTTTTTT.

This sequence joins TRBV4-1 and TRBJ1-1; no clear D. The CDR3 consists of 15 residues. Germline V gives CDR1 MGHRA, CDR2 YSYEKL. V was trimmed by 0 bases and J by 4 bases, leaving 12 bases between them. For the CDR3, the DNA is TGCGCCAGCAGCCAAGAGGCATTGATCCGCACTGAAGCTTTCTTT. This translates into CASSQEALIRTEAFF.

This clone is a singleton in its sample. This chain connects TRBV7-2 to TRBJ1-4, with unresolved D. V shed 2 bases and J shed 4 bases, with 5 bases lying between them. The CDR3 extends over 13 amino acids. Germline assignment: CDR1 SGHTA and CDR2 FQGNSA. The CDR3 DNA sequence: TGTGCCAGCAGCTTAACCTATAATGAAAAACTGTTTTTT. Its protein product is CASSLTYNEKLFF.

The genes are TRBV19 and TRBJ1-2; weak D call: TRBD1 (5 bases). CDR3 length: 13 residues. Trimming took 7 bases from V and 4 from J, leaving 13 bases between them. Germline V gene lookup returns CDR1 LNHDA and CDR2 SQIVND (reference sequence). In DNA form, the CDR3 reads TGTGCCAGTACCCCAGCGGGGCTCTATGGCTACACCTTC. Its translation is CASTPAGLYGYTF.